Listed here is a single TCR beta chain. Antigen unknown. Given a much more abundant clone one base away, this may be a read error. Time point defined: persistent/refractory GD, antithyroid drugs over 5 years with positive TRAb. Generation of the TCR library employed RNA extracted from PBMCs. The V gene's germline CDR1 is SNHLY and CDR2 FYNNEI. The CDR3 covers 16 residues. The data stem from a study of regulatory T cells in long-lasting Graves disease. The wider study: Graves' disease counted as persistent after over 5 years of antithyroid drugs with positive TSH receptor antibodies. General study results and limits: Persistent disease preferred TRBV28, TRBJ1-2 and TRBJ2-5; new disease, TRBV20-1 and TRBJ2-1. Accuracy was perhaps lowered by the small sample size.

Assembly of TCR beta libraries relied on iRepertoire HTBI primers together with Arm-PCR of CDR3 regions. From the multiplex PCR reads, TCRdb called clonotypes with MiXCR, one entry per CDR3 protein. The repertoire consists of more than 350,000 distinct CDR3 sequences, with 21% occurring once and the leading ten covering 14%. The chain is built from TRBV2 and TRBJ1-4, with D possibly matching TRBD1 (5 bases). The specimen was peripheral blood mononuclear cells (PBMCs), collected when the disease was refractory, from a patient treated with antithyroid drugs. The sequence came from a female donor with Graves disease. CDR3 sequence reads: CASSEMDTATNERLFF. CDR3 sequence (DNA): TGTGCCAGCAGTGAAATGGACACTGCAACTAATGAAAGACTGTTTTTT.